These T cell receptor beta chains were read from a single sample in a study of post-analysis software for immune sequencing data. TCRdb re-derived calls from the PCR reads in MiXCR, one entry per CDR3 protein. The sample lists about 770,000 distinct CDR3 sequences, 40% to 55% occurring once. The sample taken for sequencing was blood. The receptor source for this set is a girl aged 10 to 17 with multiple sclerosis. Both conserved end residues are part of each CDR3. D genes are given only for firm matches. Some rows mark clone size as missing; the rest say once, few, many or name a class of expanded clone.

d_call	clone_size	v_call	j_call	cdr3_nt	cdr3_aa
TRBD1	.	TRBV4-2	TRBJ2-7	TGTGCCAGCAGCCAAGAAAGGGACAGGCCGCACGAGCAGTACTTC	CASSQERDRPHEQYF
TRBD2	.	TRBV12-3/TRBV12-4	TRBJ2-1	TGTGCCAGCAGTGAACCTAGCGGGAGCTCGAATGGGCAGTTCTTC	CASSEPSGSSNGQFF
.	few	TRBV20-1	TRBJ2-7	TGCAGTGCTAGTTCTAGTATCGCTAGCGTTACCTACGAGCAGTACTTC	CSASSSIASVTYEQYF
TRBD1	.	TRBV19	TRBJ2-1	TGTGCCAGTAGTTTGATTTATACAGGGGTGACGAATTACAATGAGCAGTTCTTC	CASSLIYTGVTNYNEQFF
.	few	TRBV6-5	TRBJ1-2	TGTGCCAGCAGTTACCGGGGCTCTGACAGGCCCTACTATGGCTACACCTTC	CASSYRGSDRPYYGYTF
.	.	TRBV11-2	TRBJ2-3	TGTGCCAGCAGCCCACGGTTTACTAGCACAGATACGCAGTATTTT	CASSPRFTSTDTQYF
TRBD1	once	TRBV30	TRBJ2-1	TGTGCCTGTACTAGGACAGGACAGGGGTACAATGAGCAGTTCTTC	CACTRTGQGYNEQFF
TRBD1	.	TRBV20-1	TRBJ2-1	TGCAGTGCCCTCGGGGACAGGGAAGAGCAGTTCTTC	CSALGDREEQFF
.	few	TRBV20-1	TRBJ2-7	TGCAGTGCGAGTCCGACTGGCACCTACGAGCAGTACTTC	CSASPTGTYEQYF
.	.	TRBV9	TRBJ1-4	TGTGCCAGCAGCGTAGGGGGGGCAAGTGAAAAACGGTTTTTT	CASSVGGASEKRFF
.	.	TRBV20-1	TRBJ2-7	TGCAGTGCTAGAGGGAAGACGCCGGGCGAGCAGTACTTC	CSARGKTPGEQYF
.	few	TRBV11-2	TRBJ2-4	TGTGCCAGCAGCCCCCTAGCGTCTGGACTATTCAAAGGGCAGTACTTC	CASSPLASGLFKGQYF
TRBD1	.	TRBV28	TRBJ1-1	TGTGCCAGCAGTGCGGGACAGCAGATCATGAACACTGAAGCTTTCTTT	CASSAGQQIMNTEAFF
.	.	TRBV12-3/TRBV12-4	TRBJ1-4	TGTGCCAGCAGTACCGGGGACACCGGTAATGAAAAACTGTTTTTT	CASSTGDTGNEKLFF